The 7 T cell receptor beta chains below were found in one sample sequenced in a study of response to subunit inactivated influenza vaccine (dated by TCRdb to 2016 to 2019). Library preparation used RT-PCR. Instrument used: Illumina HiSeq 2500. The public sequencing data were trimmed at Q25 with fastp and processed into clonotypes with MiXCR by TCRdb, which kept only in-frame beta chains. Identical CDR3 proteins give one entry, which carries the most common genes and DNA. In this sample the table shows under 800,000 distinct CDR3 sequences, 11% to 15% of which occur a single time. The ten top clones hold 6% to 7% of the sample. The sequenced sample was PBMCs from blood, obtained around 15 days before vaccination. These receptors originate from a man aged 50 to 60 who received an inactivated influenza vaccine. Donor details come from another sample of the same person, matched by shared clones.

This clonotype came up a few times. The chain carries TRBV20-1 and TRBJ2-3; unclear D gene. Germline V gives CDR1 DFQATT, CDR2 SNEGSKA (reference sequence). Trimming shortened V by 5 bases and J by 1 base, and 10 bases separated the two germline ends. This CDR3 spans 13 amino acids. The CDR3 sequence: CSALSWGTDTQYF. In nucleotides, the CDR3 is TGCAGTGCTCTTAGCTGGGGCACAGATACGCAGTATTTT.

This rearrangement joins TRBV11-2 to TRBJ2-7, with 7 bases that match TRBD1. This CDR3 has 15 residues. Germline values: CDR1 SGHAT, CDR2 FQNNGV. V shed 4 bases, J shed 2 bases, and the junction held 8 bases outside the gene matches. The CDR3 region is CASSSRDSFAYEQYF. The CDR3 DNA reads as TGTGCCAGCAGCTCCCGGGACAGCTTCGCCTACGAGCAGTACTTC.

V gene TRBV6-2 or TRBV6-3 combines with J gene TRBJ2-4; 8 bases are a match to TRBD2. With 4 bases clipped from V and 8 bases from J, the junction kept 10 bases outside the gene matches. The CDR3 contains 15 residues. The germline gives CDR1 MNHEY, CDR2 SVGEGT. CDR3 region: CASSSAGVLPYIQYF. The DNA of the CDR3 is TGTGCCAGCAGTTCAGCGGGAGTCCTTCCATACATTCAGTACTTC.

The table lists this clonotype with a few counts. The chain joins TRBV5-1 to TRBJ2-7; perhaps TRBD1 as D (5 bases). The V and J ends lost 5 bases and 3 bases respectively, with 15 bases between them. The CDR3 length is 14 residues. The germline V gene encodes CDR1 SGHRS and CDR2 YFSETQ. The CDR3 sequence: CASRPWGRGYEQYF. Here the CDR3 DNA reads TGCGCCAGCAGGCCGTGGGGAAGGGGCTACGAGCAGTACTTC.

Ten or more counts support this clonotype. V usage is TRBV27 and J usage is TRBJ1-6; D remains ambiguous. CDR1 MNHEY and CDR2 SMNVEV come from the germline V gene (reference sequence). V shed 2 bases and J shed 5 bases, with 7 bases lying between them. The CDR3 extends over 14 amino acids. The CDR3: CASSLGWNNSPLHF. The CDR3, as DNA: TGTGCCAGCAGTTTAGGGTGGAATAATTCACCCCTCCACTTT.

This clonotype has only a few counts. The chain joins TRBV7-9 to TRBJ2-5; tentatively, D is TRBD2 (5 bases). The germline CDR1 and CDR2 sequences are SEHNR and FQNEAQ (reference sequence). Trimming took 7 bases from V and 5 from J, leaving 11 bases between them. The CDR3 totals 12 residues. In DNA, the CDR3 is TGTGCCAGCACCCCGGAGGAGGAGACCCAGTACTTC. It yields the protein CASTPEEETQYF. The entire variable domain, with the rest obtained from reference TRBV7-9 and TRBJ2-5, is as follows: DTGVSQNPRHKITKRGQNVTFRCDPISEHNRLYWYRQTLGQGPEFLTYFQNEAQLEKSRLLSDRFSAERPKGSFSTLEIQRTEQGDSAMYLCASTPEEETQYFGPGTRLLVL.

The chain recombines TRBV7-9 with TRBJ2-3; TRBD2 agrees at 8 bases. After removal of 7 bases from V and 1 base from J, the junction contained 4 bases not matched to a gene. Per germline, CDR1 SEHNR and CDR2 FQNEAQ (reference sequence). CDR3 size: 14 residues. CDR3 protein: CASTSTSGTDTQYF. CDR3 nucleotide sequence: TGTGCCAGCACCTCGACTAGCGGCACAGATACGCAGTATTTT.